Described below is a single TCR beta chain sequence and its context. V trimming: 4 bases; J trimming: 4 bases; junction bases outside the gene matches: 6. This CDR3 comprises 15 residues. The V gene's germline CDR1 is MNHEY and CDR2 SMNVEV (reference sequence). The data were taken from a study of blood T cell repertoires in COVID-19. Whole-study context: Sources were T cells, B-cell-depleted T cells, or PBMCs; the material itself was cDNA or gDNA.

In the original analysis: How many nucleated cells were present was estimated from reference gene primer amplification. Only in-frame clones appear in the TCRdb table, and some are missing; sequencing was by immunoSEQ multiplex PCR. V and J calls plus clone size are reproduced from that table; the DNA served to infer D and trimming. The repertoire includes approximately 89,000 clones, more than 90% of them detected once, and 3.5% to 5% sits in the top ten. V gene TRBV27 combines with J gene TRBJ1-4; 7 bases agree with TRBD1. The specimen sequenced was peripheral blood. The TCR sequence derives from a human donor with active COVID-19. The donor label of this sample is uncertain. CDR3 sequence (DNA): TGTGCCAGCAGTTCTCAGACAGGGAGTAATGAAAAACTGTTTTTT. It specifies CASSSQTGSNEKLFF.